What follows describes a single T cell receptor (beta chain). The germline V gene encodes CDR1 SGHTA and CDR2 FQGNSA. This CDR3 is built from 16 residues. V lost 4 bases and J lost 8; bases outside the gene matches: 11. 13 Jbeta primers and 60 Vbeta primers were used for the PCR. The data were produced by immunoSEQ multiplex PCR, yet TCRdb's version contains in-frame clones alone and is incomplete. The sample shows about 90,000 clones, roughly 80% of them seen only once. This entry belongs to a study of cytomegalovirus exposure and HLA in healthy donors. For the study at large: As released early, the data held 70 million to 95 million unique TCRs from HLA-typed donors.

This sequence originates from a woman aged 40 to 49 in good health and CMV-seropositive. The sequenced sample was PBMCs. The chain combines TRBV7-2 with TRBJ2-1; 10 nucleotides align to TRBD2. CDR3: CASSSAPSGSVYEQFF. In DNA, the CDR3 is TGTGCCAGCAGCTCCGCCCCTAGCGGGAGTGTGTATGAGCAGTTCTTC.